The sequence of this TCR beta chain was determined in a study of T cell repertoires in cytomegalovirus infection. The overall study: The public TCR beta signatures pointed to both CMV infection and matching HLA type.

This CDR3 is built from 16 residues. Trimming removed 7 bases from V and 1 base from J, with 14 bases in between. The germline gives CDR1 SGHVS, CDR2 FQNEAQ. TCRdb redid the calling of the reads with MiXCR, one entry per CDR3 protein. The repertoire holds 200,000 to 300,000 distinct CDR3 sequences, with approximately 9.2% as singletons. Points from the study as a whole: Ex vivo responses were dominated by HLA-C-restricted CMV-specific TCR beta clonotypes. Cumulative public TCR beta family frequency identified CMV carriers with the relevant HLA.

This clonotype has a count of ten or more. Its antigen is undetermined. This receptor was identified in a human donor in good health (CMV status not recorded). Some clones in this sample may be carry-over from other donors' samples. V is TRBV7-8 and J is TRBJ1-6; D not certain. Sequenced: PBMCs. This chain's CDR3 is CASIRNERSYNSPLHF. The CDR3, as DNA: TGTGCCAGCATCCGGAACGAAAGGTCCTATAATTCACCCCTCCACTTT.